These T cell receptor beta chains were read from a single sample in a study of cytomegalovirus exposure and HLA in healthy donors. Measured with immunoSEQ multiplex PCR; TCRdb has only the in-frame clones, and not every one. The sample contains over 200,000 clones, 88% of which appear only once. The sample was PBMCs. These receptors all stem from a woman aged 18-29 years in good health and CMV-seronegative. The CDR3 runs from the conserved cysteine through the conserved F or W. The D gene is left open where the match is weak. Clone size appears in some rows only: once, few, many, or a class for an expanded clone.

>-|TRBJ2-7|TRBV19|TRBD1
TGTGCCAGTAGTTCCGGGACAGGGGGGATCTACGAGCAGTACTTC
CASSSGTGGIYEQYF
>few|TRBJ1-5|TRBV5-5|-
TGTGCCAGCAGCAGCGGACAGCTCAATCAGCCCCAGCATTTT
CASSSGQLNQPQHF
>-|TRBJ1-5|TRBV11-2|-
TGTGCCAGCAGCTTAGAGTCCCGTTTAAATCAGCCCCAGCATTTT
CASSLESRLNQPQHF
>few|TRBJ2-7|TRBV6-1|TRBD1
TGTGCCAGCAGTGAAGCGGGACAGGCCGCCTACGAGCAGTACTTC
CASSEAGQAAYEQYF
>-|TRBJ1-2|TRBV28|-
TGTGCCAGCAGTTTACACGTTTTAAGGGGTTCTAACTATGGCTACACCTTC
CASSLHVLRGSNYGYTF
>-|TRBJ1-1|TRBV4-1|-
TGCGCCAGCAGCCAAGCCTGGCGGGTGAAAAACACTGAAGCTTTCTTT
CASSQAWRVKNTEAFF
>-|TRBJ1-1|TRBV19|TRBD1
TGTGCCAGTAGAACTCAGGGGGCTGAAGCTTTCTTT
CASRTQGAEAFF
>-|TRBJ2-1|TRBV6-1|TRBD2
TGTGCCAGCAGTGAATTTCCCTCCGGGACTAGCAGGGACAATGAGCAGTTCTTC
CASSEFPSGTSRDNEQFF
>once|TRBJ1-2|TRBV10-3|-
TGTGCCATCAGTGGGGGACAATCTAACTATGGCTACACCTTC
CAISGGQSNYGYTF
>once|TRBJ2-1|TRBV11-2|-
TGTGCCAGCAGCTTAGGCCACACAGGGGCGGGAGAGCAGTTCTTC
CASSLGHTGAGEQFF
>-|TRBJ2-1|TRBV5-1|TRBD2
TGCGCCAGCAGCTTGGAGGCTAGCGGGGACAATGAGCAGTTCTTC
CASSLEASGDNEQFF
>-|TRBJ2-3|TRBV5-6|-
TGTGCCAGCAGCTTTCTTGGGGGCGCGAGTATGATAGATACGCAGTATTTT
CASSFLGGASMIDTQYF
>-|TRBJ2-7|TRBV4-2|TRBD2
TGTGCCAGCAGCCAAGAACTAGCGGGGACCTACGAGCAGTACTTC
CASSQELAGTYEQYF
>-|TRBJ2-3|TRBV28|TRBD2
TGTGCCAGCACTGCCCTCGGACTAGCGGGAGGTAAAGGCACAGATACGCAGTATTTT
CASTALGLAGGKGTDTQYF
>-|TRBJ2-7|TRBV7-9|TRBD2
TGTGCCAGCAGCACTCTTAGCGGGCCCGACTCCTACGAGCAGTACTTC
CASSTLSGPDSYEQYF
>-|TRBJ1-2|TRBV5-6|-
TGTGCCAGCAGCTTGGAAGTGAGCTATGGCTACACCTTC
CASSLEVSYGYTF
>-|TRBJ1-5|TRBV10-3|TRBD1
TGTGCCATCAGTGATGAAACAGGGGTTTCCGGCAATCAGCCCCAGCATTTT
CAISDETGVSGNQPQHF
>-|TRBJ1-2|TRBV9|-
TGTGCCAGCAGCGTCTCCCCCCTAGGCTATGGCTACACCTTC
CASSVSPLGYGYTF
>-|TRBJ2-7|TRBV27|TRBD1
TGTGCCAGCAGTCCCCAAACCGGGACAGTAACCTACGAGCAGTACTTC
CASSPQTGTVTYEQYF
>-|TRBJ1-2|TRBV27|-
TGTGCCAGCAGTCTGTTGGGGGCAGACGGCTACACCTTC
CASSLLGADGYTF
>-|TRBJ2-7|TRBV6-1|-
TGTGCCAGCAGTGAAGCTGCAGGTTACGAGCAGTACTTC
CASSEAAGYEQYF
>-|TRBJ2-1|TRBV6-1|-
TGTGCCAGCACCATGGGGCGGAATGAGCAGTTCTTC
CASTMGRNEQFF
>-|TRBJ2-3|TRBV28|TRBD1
TGTGCCAGCAGATCTCCCGGGACAGGGGAAAGAGATACGCAGTATTTT
CASRSPGTGERDTQYF
>-|TRBJ2-1|TRBV5-4|-
TGTGCCAGCAGCTTGGGGTACGGCTCCTACAATGAGCAGTTCTTC
CASSLGYGSYNEQFF